This T cell receptor (beta chain) comes out of a study of Ad26.COV2.S vaccination and SARS-CoV-2 variants. Across the study: The donor was enrolled in the Ad26.COV2.S arm of the COV1001 trial. Whole-study results and caveats: Placebo recipients trailed vaccine recipients in spike-specific TCR breadth.

In regard to this clone: Antigen specificity is unknown.

Here immunoSEQ multiplex PCR was the method, and the copy in TCRdb shows in-frame clones only, minus some. Here the sample spans around 420,000 clones, roughly 90% being singletons. CDR1 and CDR2 from the germline V gene are SGHTA and FQGNSA. The CDR3 is made up of 15 amino acids. The trim removed 2 bases at V and 8 bases at J, leaving 10 bases unmatched. Regarding treatment: around 19 received Ad26.COV2.S at low or high dose, single or two shots; roughly 5 received placebo; per-sample allocation not given. Day 63 after the first injection of vaccine or placebo was the sampling time. This sample comprised peripheral blood, obtained in a trial of Ad26.COV2.S vaccine versus placebo. The TCR was taken from a person aged 18-60 years who received the Ad26.COV2.S COVID-19 vaccine or a placebo. V is TRBV7-2 and J is TRBJ2-3; 7 nucleotides match TRBD1. CDR3 residues: CASSLPRRQGGTQYF. The CDR3 DNA is TGTGCCAGCAGCTTACCCCGAAGACAGGGTGGTACGCAGTATTTT.